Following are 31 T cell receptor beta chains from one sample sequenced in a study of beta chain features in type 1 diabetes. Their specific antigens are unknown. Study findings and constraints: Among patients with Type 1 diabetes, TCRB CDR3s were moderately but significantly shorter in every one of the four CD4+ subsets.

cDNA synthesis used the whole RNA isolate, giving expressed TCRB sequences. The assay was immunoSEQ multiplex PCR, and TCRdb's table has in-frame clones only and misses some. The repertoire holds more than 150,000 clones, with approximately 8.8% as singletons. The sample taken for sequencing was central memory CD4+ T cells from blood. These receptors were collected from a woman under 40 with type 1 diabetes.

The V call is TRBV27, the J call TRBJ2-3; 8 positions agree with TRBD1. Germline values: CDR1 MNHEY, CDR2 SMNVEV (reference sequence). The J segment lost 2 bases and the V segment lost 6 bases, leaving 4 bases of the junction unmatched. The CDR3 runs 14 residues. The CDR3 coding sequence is TGTGCCAGCAGACCGACAGGGGCCACAGATACGCAGTATTTT. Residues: CASRPTGATDTQYF.

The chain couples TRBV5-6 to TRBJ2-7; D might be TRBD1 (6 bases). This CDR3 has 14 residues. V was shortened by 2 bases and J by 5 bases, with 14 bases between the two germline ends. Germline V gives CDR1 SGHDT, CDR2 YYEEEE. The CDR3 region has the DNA TGTGCCAGCAGCTTTAGGGGGTGGTTTAACGAGCAGTACTTC. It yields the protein CASSFRGWFNEQYF.

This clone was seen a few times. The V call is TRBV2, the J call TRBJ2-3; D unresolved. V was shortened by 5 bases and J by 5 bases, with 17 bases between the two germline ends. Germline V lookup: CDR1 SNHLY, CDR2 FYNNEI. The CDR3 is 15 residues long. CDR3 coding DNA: TGTGCCAGCAGTCCCCCTGGCCCGCAGATAGATACGCAGTATTTT. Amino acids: CASSPPGPQIDTQYF. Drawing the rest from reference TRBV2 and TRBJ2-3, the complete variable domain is EPEVTQTPSHQVTQMGQEVILRCVPISNHLYFYWYRQILGQKVEFLVSFYNNEISEKSEIFDDQFSVERPDGSNFTLKIRSTKLEDSAMYFCASSPPGPQIDTQYFGPGTRLTVL.

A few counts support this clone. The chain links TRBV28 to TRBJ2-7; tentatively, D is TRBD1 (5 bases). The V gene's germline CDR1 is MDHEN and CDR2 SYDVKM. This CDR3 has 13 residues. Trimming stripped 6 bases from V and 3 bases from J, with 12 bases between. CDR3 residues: CASRTTVDYEQYF. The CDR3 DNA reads TGTGCCAGCAGGACGACAGTGGACTACGAGCAGTACTTC.

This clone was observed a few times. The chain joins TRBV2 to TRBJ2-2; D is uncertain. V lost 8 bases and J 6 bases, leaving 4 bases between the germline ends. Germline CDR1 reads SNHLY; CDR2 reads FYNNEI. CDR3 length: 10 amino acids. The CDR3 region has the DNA TGTGCCAGCCGGTCCGGGGAGCTGTTTTTT. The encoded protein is CASRSGELFF.

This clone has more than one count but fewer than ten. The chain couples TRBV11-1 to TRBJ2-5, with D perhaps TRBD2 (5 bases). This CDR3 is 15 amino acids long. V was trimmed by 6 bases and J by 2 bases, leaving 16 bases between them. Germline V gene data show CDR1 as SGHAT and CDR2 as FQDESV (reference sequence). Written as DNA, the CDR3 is TGTGCCAGCAGATGGACGAGGGATAGGCAAGAGACCCAGTACTTC. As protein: CASRWTRDRQETQYF.

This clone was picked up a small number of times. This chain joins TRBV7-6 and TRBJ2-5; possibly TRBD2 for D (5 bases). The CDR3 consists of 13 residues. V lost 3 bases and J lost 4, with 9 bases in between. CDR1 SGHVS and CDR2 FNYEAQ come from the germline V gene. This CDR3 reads CASSLPAGETQYF. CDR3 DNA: TGTGCCAGCAGCTTGCCTGCGGGAGAGACCCAGTACTTC.

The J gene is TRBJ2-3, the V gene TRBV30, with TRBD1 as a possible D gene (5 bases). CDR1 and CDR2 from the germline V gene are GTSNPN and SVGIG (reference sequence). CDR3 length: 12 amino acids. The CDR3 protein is CATALGTDTQYF. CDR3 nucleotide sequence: TGTGCGACAGCGTTGGGCACAGATACGCAGTATTTT.

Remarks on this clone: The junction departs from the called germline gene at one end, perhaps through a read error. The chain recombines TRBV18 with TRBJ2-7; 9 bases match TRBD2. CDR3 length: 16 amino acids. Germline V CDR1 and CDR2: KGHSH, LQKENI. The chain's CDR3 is CASSPQASGNSYEQYF. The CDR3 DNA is TGTGCCAGCTCGCCACAGGCTAGCGGGAACTCCTACGAGCAGTACTTC.

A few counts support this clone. The chain's CDR3 is CASKTSVTNTGELFF. The CDR3 DNA follows: TGCGCCAGCAAAACTAGCGTGACGAACACCGGGGAGCTGTTTTTT. J is TRBJ2-2 and V is TRBV5-1; the match to TRBD2 covers 7 bases. The CDR3 runs 15 residues. Germline trimming cut 6 bases from V and 0 bases from J; bases unmatched to any gene: 5. The germline V gene encodes CDR1 SGHRS and CDR2 YFSETQ.

The CDR3 loop reads CASSLASLAGYNEQFF. CDR3 DNA sequence: TGTGCCAGCAGCTTAGCGTCTCTAGCGGGATACAATGAGCAGTTCTTC. The chain recombines TRBV7-2 with TRBJ2-1, with 9 bases that match TRBD2. Germline-derived CDR1 and CDR2 are SGHTA and FQGNSA. After removal of 0 bases from V and 4 bases from J, the junction contained 4 bases not matched to a gene. The CDR3 is 16 residues long. The variable domain in full, completed from reference TRBV7-2 and TRBJ2-1, reads GAGVSQSPSNKVTEKGKDVELRCDPISGHTALYWYRQSLGQGLEFLIYFQGNSAPDKSGLPSDRFSAERTGGSVSTLTIQRTQQEDSAVYLCASSLASLAGYNEQFFGPGTRLTVL.

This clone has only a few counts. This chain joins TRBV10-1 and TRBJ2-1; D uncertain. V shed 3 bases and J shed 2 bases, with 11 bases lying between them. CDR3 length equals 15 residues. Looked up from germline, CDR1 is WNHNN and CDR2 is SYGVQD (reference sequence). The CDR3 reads CASSDPGSPYNEQFF. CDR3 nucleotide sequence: TGCGCCAGCAGTGACCCGGGTTCCCCCTACAATGAGCAGTTCTTC.

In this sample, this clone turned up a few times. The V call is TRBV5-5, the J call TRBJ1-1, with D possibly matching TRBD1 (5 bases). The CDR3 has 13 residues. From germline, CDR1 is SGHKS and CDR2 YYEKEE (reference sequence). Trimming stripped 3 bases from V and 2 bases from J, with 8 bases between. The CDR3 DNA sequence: TGTGCCAGCAGCTGGCAGGGTAACACTGAAGCTTTCTTT. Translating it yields CASSWQGNTEAFF.

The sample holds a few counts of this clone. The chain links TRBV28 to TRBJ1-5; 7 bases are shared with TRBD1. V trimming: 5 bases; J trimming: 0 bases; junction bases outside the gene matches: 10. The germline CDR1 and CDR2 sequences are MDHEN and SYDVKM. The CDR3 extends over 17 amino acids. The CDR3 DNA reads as TGTGCCAGCAGTACGTACGACTACAGGGGTAGCAATCAGCCCCAGCATTTT. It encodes CASSTYDYRGSNQPQHF.

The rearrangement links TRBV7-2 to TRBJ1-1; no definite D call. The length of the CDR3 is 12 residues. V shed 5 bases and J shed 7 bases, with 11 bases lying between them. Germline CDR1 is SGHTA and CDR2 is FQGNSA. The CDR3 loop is CASSPARGEAFF. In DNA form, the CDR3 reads TGTGCCAGCAGCCCCGCTCGGGGTGAAGCTTTCTTT. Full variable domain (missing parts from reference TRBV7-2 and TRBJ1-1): GAGVSQSPSNKVTEKGKDVELRCDPISGHTALYWYRQSLGQGLEFLIYFQGNSAPDKSGLPSDRFSAERTGGSVSTLTIQRTQQEDSAVYLCASSPARGEAFFGQGTRLTVV.

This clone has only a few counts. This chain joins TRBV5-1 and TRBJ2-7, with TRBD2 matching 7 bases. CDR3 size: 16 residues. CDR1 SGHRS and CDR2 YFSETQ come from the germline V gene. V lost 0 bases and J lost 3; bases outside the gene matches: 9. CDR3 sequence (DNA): TGCGCCAGCAGCTTGGAGGCAGGCCGGGACTACTACGAGCAGTACTTC. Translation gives CASSLEAGRDYYEQYF.

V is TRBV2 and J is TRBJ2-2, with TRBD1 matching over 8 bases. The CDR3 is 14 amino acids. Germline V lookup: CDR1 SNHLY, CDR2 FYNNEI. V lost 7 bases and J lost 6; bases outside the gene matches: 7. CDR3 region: CASIRTGSPGELFF. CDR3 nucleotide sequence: TGTGCCAGCATCCGGACAGGGAGTCCCGGGGAGCTGTTTTTT.

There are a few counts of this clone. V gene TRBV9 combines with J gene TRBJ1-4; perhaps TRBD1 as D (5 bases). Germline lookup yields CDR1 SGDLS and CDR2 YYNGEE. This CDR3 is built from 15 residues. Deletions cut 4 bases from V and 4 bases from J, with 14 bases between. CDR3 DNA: TGTGCCAGCAGCCCACGACAGACCTATAATGAAAAACTGTTTTTT. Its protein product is CASSPRQTYNEKLFF.

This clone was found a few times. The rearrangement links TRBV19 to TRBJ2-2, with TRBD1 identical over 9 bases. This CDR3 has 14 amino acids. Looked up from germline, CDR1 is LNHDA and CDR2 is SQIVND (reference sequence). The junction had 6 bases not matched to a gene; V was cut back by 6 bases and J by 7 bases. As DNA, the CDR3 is TGTGCCAGTAGGGGACAGGGATCTGGCGGGGAGCTGTTTTTT. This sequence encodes CASRGQGSGGELFF.

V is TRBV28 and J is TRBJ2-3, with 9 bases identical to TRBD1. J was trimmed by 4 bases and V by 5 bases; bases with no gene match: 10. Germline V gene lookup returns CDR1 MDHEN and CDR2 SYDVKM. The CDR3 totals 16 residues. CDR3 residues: CASSTPDRGTADTQYF. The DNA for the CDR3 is TGTGCCAGCAGTACCCCGGACAGGGGAACGGCAGATACGCAGTATTTT.

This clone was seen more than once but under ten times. CDR3 region: CASSTPTEIYGYTF. The CDR3, as DNA: TGTGCCAGCAGCACACCGACAGAAATCTATGGCTACACCTTC. The rearrangement links TRBV5-4 to TRBJ1-2; tentatively, D is TRBD1 (5 bases). The CDR3 totals 14 residues. Germline-derived CDR1 and CDR2 are SGHNT and YYREEE (reference sequence). V lost 4 bases to trimming and J lost 4 bases, with 14 bases between them.

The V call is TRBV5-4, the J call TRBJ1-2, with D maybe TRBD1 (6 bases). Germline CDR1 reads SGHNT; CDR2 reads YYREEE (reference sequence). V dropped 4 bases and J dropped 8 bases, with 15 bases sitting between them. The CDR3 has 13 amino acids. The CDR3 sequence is CASSPGQPNGYTF. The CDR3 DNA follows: TGTGCCAGCAGCCCCGGACAGCCAAACGGCTACACCTTC.

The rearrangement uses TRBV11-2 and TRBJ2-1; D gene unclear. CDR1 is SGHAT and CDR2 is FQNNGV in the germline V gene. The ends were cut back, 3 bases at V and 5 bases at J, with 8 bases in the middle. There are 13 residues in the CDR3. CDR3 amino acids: CASSLSQNNEQFF. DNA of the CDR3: TGTGCCAGCAGCTTGAGTCAAAACAATGAGCAGTTCTTC. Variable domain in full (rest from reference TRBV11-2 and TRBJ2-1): EAGVAQSPRYKIIEKRQSVAFWCNPISGHATLYWYQQILGQGPKLLIQFQNNGVVDDSQLPKDRFSAERLKGVDSTLKIQPAKLEDSAVYLCASSLSQNNEQFFGPGTRLTVL.

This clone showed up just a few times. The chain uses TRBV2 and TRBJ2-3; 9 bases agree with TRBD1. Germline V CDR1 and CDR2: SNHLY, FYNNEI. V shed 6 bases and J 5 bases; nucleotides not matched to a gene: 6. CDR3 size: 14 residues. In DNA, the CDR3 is TGTGCCAGCAGACCGAGGACAGGGGAAGATACGCAGTATTTT. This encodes CASRPRTGEDTQYF.

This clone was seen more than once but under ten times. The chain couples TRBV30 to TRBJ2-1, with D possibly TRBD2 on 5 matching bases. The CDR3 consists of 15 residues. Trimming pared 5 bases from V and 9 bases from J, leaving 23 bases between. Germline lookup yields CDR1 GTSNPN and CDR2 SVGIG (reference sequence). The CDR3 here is CAWSSSGLALGEQFF. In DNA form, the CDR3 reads TGTGCCTGGTCATCAAGCGGACTCGCGCTGGGTGAGCAGTTCTTC.

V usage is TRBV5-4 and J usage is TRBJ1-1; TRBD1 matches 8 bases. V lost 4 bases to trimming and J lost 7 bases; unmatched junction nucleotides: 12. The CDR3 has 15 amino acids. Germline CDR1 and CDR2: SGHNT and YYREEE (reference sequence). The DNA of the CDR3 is TGTGCCAGCAGCGGGGGACAGGTCTATGGCGGTGAAGCTTTCTTT. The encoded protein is CASSGGQVYGGEAFF.

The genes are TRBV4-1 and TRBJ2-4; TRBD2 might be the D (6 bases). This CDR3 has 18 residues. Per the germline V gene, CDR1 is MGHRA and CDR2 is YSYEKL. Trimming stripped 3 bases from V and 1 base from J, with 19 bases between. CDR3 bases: TGCGCCAGCAGCCAGGGGGGATCCCGGGGGTCCGCCAAAAACATTCAGTACTTC. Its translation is CASSQGGSRGSAKNIQYF.

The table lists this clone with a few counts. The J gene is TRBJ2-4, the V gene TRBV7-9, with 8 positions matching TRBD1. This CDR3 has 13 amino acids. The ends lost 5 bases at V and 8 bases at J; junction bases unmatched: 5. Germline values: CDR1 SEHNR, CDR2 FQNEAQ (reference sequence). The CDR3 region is CASSGQGIDIQYF. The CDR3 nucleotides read TGTGCCAGCAGCGGACAGGGTATTGACATTCAGTACTTC. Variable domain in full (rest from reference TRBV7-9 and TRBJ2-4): DTGVSQNPRHKITKRGQNVTFRCDPISEHNRLYWYRQTLGQGPEFLTYFQNEAQLEKSRLLSDRFSAERPKGSFSTLEIQRTEQGDSAMYLCASSGQGIDIQYFGAGTRLSVL.

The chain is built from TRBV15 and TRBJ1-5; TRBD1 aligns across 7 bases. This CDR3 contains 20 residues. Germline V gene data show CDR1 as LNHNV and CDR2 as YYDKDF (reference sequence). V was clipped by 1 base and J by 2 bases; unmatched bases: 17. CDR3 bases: TGTGCCACCAGCAGAGGCAAGGGGGCGCAGGGCATTATTGGCAATCAGCCCCAGCATTTT. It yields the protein CATSRGKGAQGIIGNQPQHF.

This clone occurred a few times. The CDR3, as DNA: TGTGCCAGCACACCACCGGGACTGGGTACCTACGAGCAGTACTTC. Protein product: CASTPPGLGTYEQYF. The chain is built from TRBV6-5 and TRBJ2-7; possibly TRBD2 for D (6 bases). V gave up 7 bases and J gave up 2 bases, with 18 bases separating them. Germline V lookup: CDR1 MNHEY, CDR2 SVGAGI. The CDR3 covers 15 residues.

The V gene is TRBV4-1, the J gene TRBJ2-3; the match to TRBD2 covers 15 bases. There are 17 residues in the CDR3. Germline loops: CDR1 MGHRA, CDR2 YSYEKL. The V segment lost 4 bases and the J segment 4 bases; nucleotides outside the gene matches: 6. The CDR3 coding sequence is TGCGCCAGCAGCCCGCGGACTAGCGGGAGGGTATCAGATACGCAGTATTTT. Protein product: CASSPRTSGRVSDTQYF.